This T cell receptor beta chain was sequenced during a study of cytomegalovirus exposure and HLA in healthy donors. Study findings and constraints: A previous analysis found most TCR beta V segments productive roughly 90% or roughly 30% of the time. Reports showed the classifier diagnosing cytomegalovirus status with high specificity and sensitivity. The study carried out a later analysis of TCR beta sequences. It associated approximately 17,000 of them with specific HLA alleles at a false discovery rate of 0.05.

On this clone: Its antigen is as yet unknown.

With 60 Vbeta and 13 Jbeta primers, the PCR was carried out. Produced via immunoSEQ multiplex PCR; TCRdb's table is partial and in-frame only. Among 150,000 to 200,000 clones listed, around 75% were seen once. Samples came from healthy bone marrow donors. The sequence derives from a man aged 18 to 30 in good health and CMV-seropositive. Sequenced material: PBMCs.

The CDR3 is CSAGGAHGNEQFF. DNA of the CDR3: TGCAGCGCCGGAGGGGCTCACGGCAATGAGCAGTTCTTC. The chain couples TRBV29-1 to TRBJ2-1; D is possibly TRBD2 (6 bases). The CDR3 has 13 amino acids. Germline V gene data show CDR1 as SQVTM and CDR2 as ANQGSEA. Trimming removed 7 bases at V and 6 bases at J, with 16 bases between.